A single sample gave rise to the 32 T cell receptor beta chains below, sequenced in a study of cytomegalovirus exposure and HLA in healthy donors. A multiplex PCR was run with 60 Vbeta primers and 13 Jbeta primers. Clones were sequenced by immunoSEQ multiplex PCR, and TCRdb holds only the in-frame ones, with some missing. There are around 140,000 clones in the sample; 70% to 85% occur only once, and 1.4% lies in the top ten. Sequenced sample: PBMCs. All receptors come from a man aged 25-45 years in good health and CMV-seropositive.

This clone was recorded a few times. The gene calls are TRBV4-1 and TRBJ1-2; perhaps TRBD1 as D (6 bases). CDR1 and CDR2 from the germline V gene are MGHRA and YSYEKL. This CDR3 region has 18 residues. V was clipped by 0 bases and J by 4 bases, with 21 bases between them. As DNA, the CDR3 is TGCGCCAGCAGCCAAGAGAAAGGGTCGGGACAAGCCTCCTATGGCTACACCTTC. This sequence encodes CASSQEKGSGQASYGYTF.

The chain links TRBV7-6 to TRBJ2-3; D uncertain. The V gene's germline CDR1 is SGHVS and CDR2 FNYEAQ. V was pared by 0 bases and J by 2 bases, with 3 bases between. This CDR3 region has 13 residues. This chain's CDR3 is CASSLAITDTQYF. Written as DNA, the CDR3 is TGTGCCAGCAGCTTAGCCATCACAGATACGCAGTATTTT.

This CDR3 reads CASNPIAGEETQYF. CDR3 bases: TGTGCCAGCAATCCCATAGCGGGTGAAGAGACCCAGTACTTC. The chain has TRBV6-1 and TRBJ2-5; 7 bases are a match to TRBD2. CDR1 and CDR2 (germline): MNHNS, SASEGT. The CDR3 spans 14 residues. V lost 7 bases and J lost 3; bases outside the gene matches: 8.

This clone has more than one count but fewer than ten. V usage is TRBV27 and J usage is TRBJ2-1, with D possibly TRBD2 on 5 matching bases. The germline V gene encodes CDR1 MNHEY and CDR2 SMNVEV (reference sequence). This CDR3 contains 15 residues. Trimming shortened V by 1 base and J by 6 bases, and 13 bases separated the two germline ends. The CDR3 DNA reads as TGTGCCAGCAGTTTATGGCTAGCTGGTGGCAATGAGCAGTTCTTC. Translation gives CASSLWLAGGNEQFF.

The chain is built from TRBV4-1 and TRBJ1-1; possibly TRBD1 for D (5 bases). The CDR3 loop spans 15 amino acids. The V gene lost 3 bases and the J gene lost 4 bases, with 15 bases spanning the gap. Germline assignment: CDR1 MGHRA and CDR2 YSYEKL. CDR3 in amino acids: CASSHFGRDGTEAFF. In DNA, the CDR3 is TGCGCCAGCAGCCATTTCGGGAGGGACGGCACTGAAGCTTTCTTT.

V and J are TRBV28 and TRBJ2-1; 14 nucleotides align to TRBD2. Germline trimming cut 2 bases from V and 8 bases from J; bases unmatched to any gene: 8. The CDR3 is 17 amino acids. The V gene's germline CDR1 is MDHEN and CDR2 SYDVKM. CDR3: CASSLGGLAGGGDEQFF. The DNA for the CDR3 is TGTGCCAGCAGTTTAGGCGGACTAGCGGGGGGAGGCGATGAGCAGTTCTTC.

The rearrangement joins TRBV28 to TRBJ2-3; D call uncertain. The CDR3 is 12 residues long. In germline, CDR1 is MDHEN, CDR2 SYDVKM. Trimming took off 4 bases at V and 3 bases at J, with 5 bases between the two ends. The CDR3 is CASSSQTDTQYF. In nucleotides, the CDR3 is TGTGCCAGCAGTTCCCAAACAGATACGCAGTATTTT.

This clone was seen a handful of times. CDR3 sequence (DNA): TGCGCCAGCAGCCAAGTCTGGCAGGAAAAACTGTTTTTT. It specifies CASSQVWQEKLFF. The genes are TRBV4-1 and TRBJ1-4, with D unresolved. This CDR3 is 13 amino acids long. With 1 base removed from V and 8 bases from J, the gap between germline ends came to 8 bases. CDR1 and CDR2 (germline): MGHRA, YSYEKL.

The chain employs TRBV7-6 and TRBJ1-1; D is perhaps TRBD1 (6 bases). The germline gives CDR1 SGHVS, CDR2 FNYEAQ. The CDR3 spans 15 residues. Between the trimmed V and J ends, which lost 4 bases and 2 bases, there was a span of 14 bases. The CDR3 DNA reads as TGTGCCAGCAGCTCGGCCTTAGGGGGAAACACTGAAGCTTTCTTT. Translating gives CASSSALGGNTEAFF.

The V gene is TRBV27, the J gene TRBJ2-7; TRBD1 is a possible D gene (5 bases). The V gene lost 0 bases and the J gene lost 2 bases, with 8 bases spanning the gap. The germline gives CDR1 MNHEY, CDR2 SMNVEV (reference sequence). The CDR3 is 14 residues long. DNA for the CDR3: TGTGCCAGCAGTTTATCTACAGGAGCCTACGAGCAGTACTTC. This encodes CASSLSTGAYEQYF.

This clone appeared a few times. V gene TRBV2 combines with J gene TRBJ2-5; TRBD1 matches at 8 bases. The J call is uncertain, as TRBJ2-7 better fits the DNA end. The CDR3 has 13 amino acids. Per the germline V gene, CDR1 is SNHLY and CDR2 is FYNNEI. This CDR3 is CASWGDRRGEQYF. As DNA, the CDR3 is TGTGCCAGCTGGGGGGACAGGAGGGGCGAGCAGTACTTC.

The genes are TRBV5-1 and TRBJ2-7; D may be TRBD1 (6 bases). V was cut by 1 base and J by 5 bases, with 13 bases left in between. Germline V CDR1 and CDR2: SGHRS, YFSETQ. The CDR3 extends over 14 amino acids. CDR3 sequence: CASSLQGRKDEQYF. The CDR3 DNA sequence: TGCGCCAGCAGCTTGCAGGGGAGAAAGGACGAGCAGTACTTC.

J is TRBJ2-7 and V is TRBV25-1, with 12 bases fitting TRBD2. Trimming removed 3 bases from V and 4 bases from J; junction bases left unmatched: 4. Germline V gene lookup returns CDR1 MGHDK and CDR2 SYGVNS. The length of the CDR3 is 15 residues. The CDR3: CASSDELAGGYEQYF. The CDR3 DNA reads as TGTGCCAGCAGTGACGAACTAGCGGGAGGATACGAGCAGTACTTC.

V usage is TRBV5-6 and J usage is TRBJ2-1; 10 nucleotides match TRBD2. Germline CDR1 SGHDT, CDR2 YYEEEE. The CDR3 has 16 residues. The trim removed 0 bases at V and 1 base at J, leaving 1 base unmatched. The CDR3 sequence: CASSLELAGSYNEQFF. As DNA, the CDR3 is TGTGCCAGCAGCTTGGAACTAGCGGGGTCCTACAATGAGCAGTTCTTC.

The chain has TRBV19 and TRBJ1-2, with D uncertain. The CDR3 extends over 12 amino acids. Deletions cut 6 bases from V and 2 bases from J, with 7 bases between. Germline V gene data show CDR1 as LNHDA and CDR2 as SQIVND (reference sequence). CDR3 loop: CASRVGNYGYTF. Here the CDR3 DNA reads TGTGCCAGTAGGGTCGGGAACTATGGCTACACCTTC.

The chain is built from TRBV9 and TRBJ2-5; TRBD2 agrees at 14 bases. This CDR3 spans 16 amino acids. The germline V gene has CDR1 SGDLS and CDR2 YYNGEE. V lost 3 bases to trimming and J lost 4 bases; unmatched junction nucleotides: 5. The CDR3 DNA sequence: TGTGCCAGCAGCGCAACGGGACTAGCGGGAGTAGAGACCCAGTACTTC. Its protein product is CASSATGLAGVETQYF.

V gene TRBV19 combines with J gene TRBJ1-4, with D perhaps TRBD1 (6 bases). V shed 5 bases and J shed 0 bases, with 13 bases lying between them. Germline V gene lookup returns CDR1 LNHDA and CDR2 SQIVND (reference sequence). The CDR3 totals 16 residues. The CDR3 sequence is CASSPRTAPTNEKLFF. CDR3 bases: TGTGCCAGTAGTCCCCGGACAGCACCAACTAATGAAAAACTGTTTTTT.

The V call is TRBV6-1, the J call TRBJ2-3, with D possibly TRBD2 on 6 matching bases. Germline CDR1 MNHNS, CDR2 SASEGT. The CDR3 spans 15 residues. The ends were cut back, 1 base at V and 3 bases at J, with 11 bases in the middle. CDR3 coding DNA: TGTGCCAGCAGTGAAGTGGAGGGCCTTACAGATACGCAGTATTTT. Translation gives CASSEVEGLTDTQYF.

The genes are TRBV19 and TRBJ1-2, with 7 positions matching TRBD1. The CDR3 length is 12 residues. Unmatched junction bases numbered 4, after V lost 5 bases and J lost 7 bases. Germline CDR1 is LNHDA and CDR2 is SQIVND (reference sequence). The CDR3 here is CASSATGTGYTF. CDR3 DNA sequence: TGTGCCAGTAGTGCGACAGGGACTGGCTACACCTTC. Filled out from reference TRBV19 and TRBJ1-2, the complete variable domain reads DGGITQSPKYLFRKEGQNVTLSCEQNLNHDAMYWYRQDPGQGLRLIYYSQIVNDFQKGDIAEGYSVSREKKESFPLTVTSAQKNPTAFYLCASSATGTGYTFGSGTRLTVV.

On this clone itself: Other DNA sequences of this sample code for an identical CDR3. CDR3 in amino acids: CASSLQDYYGYTF. The CDR3 bases are TGCGCCAGCAGCTTACAGGATTACTATGGCTACACCTTC. This rearrangement joins TRBV5-1 to TRBJ1-2; possibly TRBD1 for D (5 bases). The CDR3 is made up of 13 amino acids. Trimming shortened V by 2 bases and J by 3 bases, and 8 bases separated the two germline ends. Per the germline V gene, CDR1 is SGHRS and CDR2 is YFSETQ. Supplemented by reference TRBV5-1 and TRBJ1-2, the full variable domain reads KAGVTQTPRYLIKTRGQQVTLSCSPISGHRSVSWYQQTPGQGLQFLFEYFSETQRNKGNFPGRFSGRQFSNSRSEMNVSTLELGDSALYLCASSLQDYYGYTFGSGTRLTVV.

The rearrangement uses TRBV5-1 and TRBJ2-5; 8 positions agree with TRBD1. V lost 2 bases to trimming and J lost 2 bases; unmatched junction nucleotides: 2. CDR3 size: 14 residues. The germline CDR1 and CDR2 sequences are SGHRS and YFSETQ. This CDR3 is CASSFGQGQETQYF. Here the CDR3 DNA reads TGCGCCAGCAGCTTCGGACAGGGACAAGAGACCCAGTACTTC.

This clone was found once. This chain joins TRBV9 and TRBJ2-7, with D uncertain. Trimming shortened V by 4 bases and J by 2 bases, and 13 bases separated the two germline ends. The CDR3 has 14 residues. Germline loops: CDR1 SGDLS, CDR2 YYNGEE. The CDR3 DNA follows: TGTGCCAGCAGCCCCCCCGGGTCCACCTACGAGCAGTACTTC. This gives the protein CASSPPGSTYEQYF.

As DNA, the CDR3 is TGCGCCAGCAGCCCTGGGGGAGGGCTTATGAACACTGAAGCTTTCTTT. As protein: CASSPGGGLMNTEAFF. The rearrangement uses TRBV5-1 and TRBJ1-1; D perhaps matches TRBD1 (5 bases). V dropped 4 bases and J dropped 0 bases, with 16 bases sitting between them. The germline CDR1 and CDR2 sequences are SGHRS and YFSETQ. The CDR3 covers 16 residues.

CDR3 nucleotide sequence: TGTGCCAGCAGTTTAACCCCTCTAGGAGCTTTCTTT. Protein: CASSLTPLGAFF. The V gene is TRBV28, the J gene TRBJ1-1; D remains ambiguous. Trimming pared 2 bases from V and 10 bases from J, leaving 11 bases between. Looked up from germline, CDR1 is MDHEN and CDR2 is SYDVKM. The CDR3 loop spans 12 amino acids.

The count of this clone is one. The chain links TRBV28 to TRBJ1-4; 9 nucleotides agree with TRBD1. The V and J ends lost 0 bases and 10 bases, in that order; junction bases with no gene match: 3. This CDR3 spans 14 amino acids. Germline V gene data show CDR1 as MDHEN and CDR2 as SYDVKM. The CDR3 coding sequence is TGTGCCAGCAGTTTATGGACAGGGGGAAGAAAACTGTTTTTT. This gives the protein CASSLWTGGRKLFF. Drawing the rest from reference TRBV28 and TRBJ1-4, the complete variable domain is DVKVTQSSRYLVKRTGEKVFLECVQDMDHENMFWYRQDPGLGLRLIYFSYDVKMKEKGDIPEGYSVSREKKERFSLILESASTNQTSMYLCASSLWTGGRKLFFGSGTQLSVL.

The V and J genes are TRBV2 and TRBJ1-2, with D possibly TRBD1 on 6 matching bases. The V end was cut by 0 bases, the J end by 4 bases, with 12 bases between. CDR1 is SNHLY and CDR2 is FYNNEI in the germline V gene. CDR3 size: 15 residues. CDR3 sequence reads: CASSEAVGGGYGYTF. The CDR3 bases are TGTGCCAGCAGTGAAGCAGTAGGGGGTGGCTATGGCTACACCTTC. Combining the CDR3 with reference TRBV2 and TRBJ1-2 gives the whole variable domain EPEVTQTPSHQVTQMGQEVILRCVPISNHLYFYWYRQILGQKVEFLVSFYNNEISEKSEIFDDQFSVERPDGSNFTLKIRSTKLEDSAMYFCASSEAVGGGYGYTFGSGTRLTVV.

V gene TRBV18 combines with J gene TRBJ1-5; D unresolved. Germline CDR1 reads KGHSH; CDR2 reads LQKENI. V dropped 1 base and J dropped 7 bases, with 11 bases sitting between them. The CDR3 loop spans 14 amino acids. The CDR3 DNA follows: TGTGCCAGCTCACCACAGGAGGGAGAACAGCCCCAGCATTTT. It yields the protein CASSPQEGEQPQHF.

This sequence joins TRBV19 and TRBJ2-2; D is ambiguous. The CDR3 has 13 amino acids. V was shortened by 4 bases and J by 6 bases, with 9 bases between the two germline ends. The V gene's germline CDR1 is LNHDA and CDR2 SQIVND (reference sequence). The CDR3, as DNA: TGTGCCAGTAGTAGGCTGGTGTCCGGGGAGCTGTTTTTT. Translation gives CASSRLVSGELFF.

This rearrangement joins TRBV27 to TRBJ2-7; no definite D call. The CDR3 runs to 14 residues. V was pared by 3 bases and J by 0 bases, with 9 bases between. CDR1 and CDR2 from the germline V gene are MNHEY and SMNVEV (reference sequence). In DNA form, the CDR3 reads TGTGCCAGCAGTTTGTTAGCCAACTCCTACGAGCAGTACTTC. It codes for CASSLLANSYEQYF.

V gene TRBV28 combines with J gene TRBJ1-5; the match to TRBD1 covers 8 bases. The CDR3 consists of 16 residues. Germline V gene sequence: CDR1 MDHEN, CDR2 SYDVKM. Germline trimming cut 7 bases from V and 6 bases from J; bases unmatched to any gene: 14. The chain's CDR3 is CASNSVVGQGLQPQHF. In DNA form, the CDR3 reads TGTGCCAGCAATTCGGTCGTAGGACAGGGCCTTCAGCCCCAGCATTTT.

The rearrangement uses TRBV2 and TRBJ2-7, with TRBD2 identical over 8 bases. V shed 7 bases, J shed 2 bases, and the junction held 7 bases outside the gene matches. Germline V gene sequence: CDR1 SNHLY, CDR2 FYNNEI. The CDR3 contains 14 residues. As DNA, the CDR3 is TGTGCCAGCACCGGGGGGGGTCCCACCTACGAGCAGTACTTC. Its translation: CASTGGGPTYEQYF.

V usage is TRBV27 and J usage is TRBJ2-7; 9 bases are a match to TRBD1. Germline trimming cut 5 bases from V and 3 bases from J; bases unmatched to any gene: 14. This CDR3 contains 17 residues. Germline loops: CDR1 MNHEY, CDR2 SMNVEV (reference sequence). CDR3 in DNA: TGTGCCAGCAGTCCACGTCCGGGACAGGGAAAAAACTACGAGCAGTACTTC. Translated, it gives CASSPRPGQGKNYEQYF.